This entry lists 14 T cell receptor beta chains sequenced from one sample in a study of blood T cell repertoires in COVID-19 (dated by TCRdb to the early 2020s). The method behind the library was the immunoSEQ multiplex PCR assay. TCRdb carries this immuneACCESS record with in-frame sequences only. Its versions omit some clonotypes, under half of them owing to an unresolved V gene in the studies checked, with the rest unexplained. Across this sample there are 200,000 to 250,000 clones, with 86% seen only once. Roughly 3.4% of the sample is taken by the ten largest. Sequenced input: PBMCs or T cells enriched from blood (not recorded which). The source of these receptors is a woman aged 40 to 50 with acute COVID-19.

The V call is TRBV6-2 or TRBV6-3, the J call TRBJ1-1; the match to TRBD1 covers 10 bases. The V gene's germline CDR1 is MNHEY and CDR2 SVGEGT. V lost 2 bases, J lost 7 bases, and 7 bases stayed unmatched. The CDR3 covers 15 residues. CDR3 nucleotide sequence: TGTGCCAGCAGTTACGGACAGGGGGGCCTTAGTGAAGCTTTCTTT. Residues: CASSYGQGGLSEAFF.

The chain links TRBV2 to TRBJ2-2; 8 nucleotides agree with TRBD2. From germline, CDR1 is SNHLY and CDR2 FYNNEI. V gave up 4 bases and J gave up 3 bases; unmatched junction bases: 13. CDR3 size: 18 residues. The chain's CDR3 is CASSASLGLAGYTGELFF. The CDR3 DNA sequence: TGTGCCAGCAGTGCTTCTTTGGGGCTAGCGGGTTACACCGGGGAGCTGTTTTTT. The full variable domain, completed using reference TRBV2 and TRBJ2-2, is EPEVTQTPSHQVTQMGQEVILRCVPISNHLYFYWYRQILGQKVEFLVSFYNNEISEKSEIFDDQFSVERPDGSNFTLKIRSTKLEDSAMYFCASSASLGLAGYTGELFFGEGSRLTVL.

This chain joins TRBV27 and TRBJ2-1; 10 nucleotides agree with TRBD2. The CDR3 has 17 residues. Germline CDR1 reads MNHEY; CDR2 reads SMNVEV (reference sequence). The J segment lost 9 bases and the V segment lost 4 bases, leaving 15 bases of the junction unmatched. In nucleotides, the CDR3 is TGTGCCAGCAGTTCCGGGACTAGCGAAGGGGGTGTGGGTGAGCAGTTCTTC. Encoded protein: CASSSGTSEGGVGEQFF.

The chain is built from TRBV18 and TRBJ2-5, with D maybe TRBD2 (5 bases). This CDR3 contains 17 residues. Germline-derived CDR1 and CDR2 are KGHSH and LQKENI. Trimming removed 3 bases from V and 0 bases from J, with 17 bases in between. CDR3 loop: CASSPRVRSGHQETQYF. In nucleotides, the CDR3 is TGTGCCAGCTCACCGAGGGTTCGCAGCGGCCACCAAGAGACCCAGTACTTC.

V usage is TRBV5-6 and J usage is TRBJ2-7, with TRBD1 identical over 7 bases. Trimming at V came to 6 bases and at J to 2 bases, leaving 11 bases not matched to a gene. Germline V gene data show CDR1 as SGHDT and CDR2 as YYEEEE. The CDR3 length is 15 residues. DNA for the CDR3: TGTGCCAGCACCTCCTTTGGACAGGACCCCTACGAGCAGTACTTC. Translating gives CASTSFGQDPYEQYF. Combining the CDR3 with reference TRBV5-6 and TRBJ2-7 gives the whole variable domain DAGVTQSPTHLIKTRGQQVTLRCSPKSGHDTVSWYQQALGQGPQFIFQYYEEEERQRGNFPDRFSGHQFPNYSSELNVNALLLGDSALYLCASTSFGQDPYEQYFGPGTRLTVT.

The V gene is TRBV30, the J gene TRBJ2-3; TRBD1 might be the D (5 bases). The CDR3 consists of 15 residues. CDR1 is GTSNPN and CDR2 is SVGIG in the germline V gene (reference sequence). Trimming cost V 3 bases and J 0 bases, with 13 bases left between them. The chain's CDR3 is CAWSPTVLSTDTQYF. The CDR3 coding sequence is TGTGCCTGGAGCCCGACAGTACTTAGCACAGATACGCAGTATTTT.

This sequence joins TRBV7-2 and TRBJ2-2; a possible D gene is TRBD2 (5 bases). V was shortened by 4 bases and J by 7 bases, with 10 bases between the two germline ends. Germline CDR1 and CDR2: SGHTA and FQGNSA. The CDR3 is made up of 13 amino acids. The CDR3 loop is CASSYRGFGELFF. Written as DNA, the CDR3 is TGTGCCAGCAGCTACCGAGGGTTCGGGGAGCTGTTTTTT.

V gene TRBV18 combines with J gene TRBJ1-5; TRBD1 is a possible D gene (6 bases). The V end was cut by 3 bases, the J end by 7 bases, with 16 bases between. The germline V gene encodes CDR1 KGHSH and CDR2 LQKENI. CDR3 length equals 15 residues. The CDR3 region has the DNA TGTGCCAGCTCACCTGATGGGGGGGCGAACCAGCCCCAGCATTTT. Residues: CASSPDGGANQPQHF.

The rearrangement joins TRBV11-2 to TRBJ2-1; 10 bases are a match to TRBD2. The CDR3 runs 16 residues. Germline values: CDR1 SGHAT, CDR2 FQNNGV. Trimming at V came to 1 base and at J to 5 bases, leaving 5 bases not matched to a gene. This CDR3 is CASSLAFLAGDNEQFF. The CDR3 DNA reads as TGTGCCAGCAGCTTAGCGTTCCTAGCGGGGGACAATGAGCAGTTCTTC.

The J gene is TRBJ1-1, the V gene TRBV5-4; D unresolved. Germline V gene data show CDR1 as SGHNT and CDR2 as YYREEE (reference sequence). The CDR3 is made up of 11 amino acids. Trimming left V 4 bases short and J 2 bases short, with 3 bases between. CDR3 region: CASSTNTEAFF. The CDR3 nucleotides are TGTGCCAGCAGCACAAACACTGAAGCTTTCTTT. Full variable domain (remainder filled in from reference TRBV5-4 and TRBJ1-1): ETGVTQSPTHLIKTRGQQVTLRCSSQSGHNTVSWYQQALGQGPQFIFQYYREEENGRGNFPPRFSGLQFPNYSSELNVNALELDDSALYLCASSTNTEAFFGQGTRLTVV.

The V gene is TRBV5-4, the J gene TRBJ1-1, with 8 bases fitting TRBD1. Germline V CDR1 and CDR2: SGHNT, YYREEE (reference sequence). This CDR3 spans 15 amino acids. V trimming: 3 bases; J trimming: 0 bases; junction bases outside the gene matches: 4. The CDR3 coding sequence is TGTGCCAGCAGCTACCCGACAGGGGTGAACACTGAAGCTTTCTTT. Amino acid sequence: CASSYPTGVNTEAFF.

V is TRBV7-9 and J is TRBJ1-4; TRBD1 matches 10 bases. Germline V gene sequence: CDR1 SEHNR, CDR2 FQNEAQ (reference sequence). CDR3 length: 16 amino acids. V was pared by 3 bases and J by 8 bases, with 9 bases of the junction left unmatched. This CDR3 reads CASSFLRDRGREKLFF. The CDR3 bases are TGTGCCAGCAGCTTCTTACGGGACAGGGGAAGGGAAAAACTGTTTTTT.

The V gene is TRBV5-6, the J gene TRBJ2-5; D gene uncertain. Per the germline V gene, CDR1 is SGHDT and CDR2 is YYEEEE. V dropped 2 bases and J dropped 1 base, with 6 bases sitting between them. The length of the CDR3 is 13 residues. The CDR3 bases are TGTGCCAGCAGCTTCATTTCCCAAGAGACCCAGTACTTC. As protein: CASSFISQETQYF.

This chain links TRBV15 with TRBJ2-1, with D perhaps TRBD2 (5 bases). Germline lookup yields CDR1 LNHNV and CDR2 YYDKDF (reference sequence). Trimming left V 5 bases short and J 0 bases short, with 8 bases between. The CDR3 totals 14 residues. The CDR3 DNA follows: TGTGCCACCAGCCTTGGGAGCTCCTACAATGAGCAGTTCTTC. It specifies CATSLGSSYNEQFF. The entire variable domain, with the rest obtained from reference TRBV15 and TRBJ2-1, is as follows: DAMVIQNPRYQVTQFGKPVTLSCSQTLNHNVMYWYQQKSSQAPKLLFHYYDKDFNNEADTPDNFQSRRPNTSFCFLDIRSPGLGDTAMYLCATSLGSSYNEQFFGPGTRLTVL.